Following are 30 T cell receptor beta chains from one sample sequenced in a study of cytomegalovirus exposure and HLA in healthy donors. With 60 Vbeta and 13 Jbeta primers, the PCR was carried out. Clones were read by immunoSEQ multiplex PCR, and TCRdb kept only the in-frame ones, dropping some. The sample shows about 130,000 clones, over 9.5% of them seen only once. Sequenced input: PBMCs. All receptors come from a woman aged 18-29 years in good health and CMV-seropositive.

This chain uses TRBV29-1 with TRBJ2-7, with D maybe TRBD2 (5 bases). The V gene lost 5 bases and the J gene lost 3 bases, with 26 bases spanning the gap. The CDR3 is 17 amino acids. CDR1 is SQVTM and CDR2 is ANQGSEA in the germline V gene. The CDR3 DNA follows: TGCAGCGTTCCTGCGCCTCTGGACTCCACGACCGGCTACGAGCAGTACTTC. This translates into CSVPAPLDSTTGYEQYF.

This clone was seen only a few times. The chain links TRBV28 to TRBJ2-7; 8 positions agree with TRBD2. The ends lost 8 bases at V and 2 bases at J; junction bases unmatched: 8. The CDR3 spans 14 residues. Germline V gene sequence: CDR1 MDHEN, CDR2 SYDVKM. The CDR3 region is CASGGTSLPYEQYF. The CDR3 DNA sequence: TGTGCCAGCGGGGGGACTAGTTTACCCTACGAGCAGTACTTC.

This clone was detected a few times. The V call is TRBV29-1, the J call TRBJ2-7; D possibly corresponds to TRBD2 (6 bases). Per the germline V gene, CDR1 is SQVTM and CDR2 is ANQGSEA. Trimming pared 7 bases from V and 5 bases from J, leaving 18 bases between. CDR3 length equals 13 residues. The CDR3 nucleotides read TGCAGCGGTTTAGCGGATAAGCCCCACGAGCAGTACTTC. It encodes CSGLADKPHEQYF.

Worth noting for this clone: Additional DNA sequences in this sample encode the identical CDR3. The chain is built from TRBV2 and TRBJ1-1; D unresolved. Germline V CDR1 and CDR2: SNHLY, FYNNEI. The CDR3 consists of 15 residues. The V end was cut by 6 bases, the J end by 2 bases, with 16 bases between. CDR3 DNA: TGTGCCAGCAGCCTCGGGGAGGCCGGAAACACTGAAGCTTTCTTT. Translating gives CASSLGEAGNTEAFF.

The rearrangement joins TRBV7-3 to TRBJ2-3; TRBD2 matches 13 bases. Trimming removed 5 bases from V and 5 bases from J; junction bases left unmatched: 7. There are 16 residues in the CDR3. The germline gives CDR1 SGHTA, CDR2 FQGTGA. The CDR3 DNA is TGTGCCAGCAGCCCCGGACTAGCGGGAGCTGGAGATACGCAGTATTTT. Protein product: CASSPGLAGAGDTQYF.

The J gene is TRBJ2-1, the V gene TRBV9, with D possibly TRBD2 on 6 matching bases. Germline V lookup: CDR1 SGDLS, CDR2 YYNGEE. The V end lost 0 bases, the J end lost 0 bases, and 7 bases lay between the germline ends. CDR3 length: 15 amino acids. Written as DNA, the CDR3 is TGTGCCAGCAGCGTAGTCGGGAGCTCCTACAATGAGCAGTTCTTC. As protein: CASSVVGSSYNEQFF.

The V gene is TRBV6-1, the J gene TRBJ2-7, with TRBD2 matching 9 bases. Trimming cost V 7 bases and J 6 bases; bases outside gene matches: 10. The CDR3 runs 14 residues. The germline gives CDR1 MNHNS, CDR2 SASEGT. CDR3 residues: CASTRLAGLAEQYF. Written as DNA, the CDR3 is TGTGCCAGCACCCGCCTAGCGGGGTTGGCCGAGCAGTACTTC.

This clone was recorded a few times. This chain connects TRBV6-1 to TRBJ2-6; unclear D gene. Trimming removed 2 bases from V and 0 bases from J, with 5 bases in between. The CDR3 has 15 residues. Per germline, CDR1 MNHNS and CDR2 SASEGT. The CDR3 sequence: CASSEFGSGANVLTF. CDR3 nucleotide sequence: TGTGCCAGCAGTGAATTCGGCTCTGGGGCCAACGTCCTGACTTTC.

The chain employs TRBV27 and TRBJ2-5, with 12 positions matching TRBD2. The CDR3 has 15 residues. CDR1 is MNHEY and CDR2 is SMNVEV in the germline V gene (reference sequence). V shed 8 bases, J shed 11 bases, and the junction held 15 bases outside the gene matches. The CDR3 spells CASRPGLAGGSEQYF. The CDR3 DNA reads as TGTGCCAGCCGCCCCGGGCTAGCGGGAGGGAGTGAGCAGTACTTC.

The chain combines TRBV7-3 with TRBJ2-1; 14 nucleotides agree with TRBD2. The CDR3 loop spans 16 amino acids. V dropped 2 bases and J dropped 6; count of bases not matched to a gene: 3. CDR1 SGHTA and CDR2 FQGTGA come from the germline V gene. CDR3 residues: CASSLQGLAGVNEQFF. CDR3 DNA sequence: TGTGCCAGCAGCTTACAGGGACTAGCGGGAGTCAATGAGCAGTTCTTC.

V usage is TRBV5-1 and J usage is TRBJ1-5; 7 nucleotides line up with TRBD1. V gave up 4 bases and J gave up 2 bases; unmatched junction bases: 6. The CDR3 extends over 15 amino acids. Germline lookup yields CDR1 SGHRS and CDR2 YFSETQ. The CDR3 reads CASSDRTGGNQPQHF. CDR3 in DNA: TGCGCCAGCAGCGACCGGACAGGAGGCAATCAGCCCCAGCATTTT.

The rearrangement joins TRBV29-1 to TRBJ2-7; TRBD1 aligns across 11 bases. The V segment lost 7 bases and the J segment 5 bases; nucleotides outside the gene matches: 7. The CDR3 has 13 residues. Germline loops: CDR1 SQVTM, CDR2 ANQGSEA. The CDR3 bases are TGCAGCGGTATAGGACAGGGGGCCCACGAGCAGTACTTC. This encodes CSGIGQGAHEQYF.

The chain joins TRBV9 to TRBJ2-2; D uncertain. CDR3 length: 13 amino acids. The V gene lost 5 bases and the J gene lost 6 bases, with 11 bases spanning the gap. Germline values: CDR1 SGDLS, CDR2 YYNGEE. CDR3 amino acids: CASRAPSSGELFF. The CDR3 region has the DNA TGTGCCAGCAGGGCTCCTTCGTCCGGGGAGCTGTTTTTT.

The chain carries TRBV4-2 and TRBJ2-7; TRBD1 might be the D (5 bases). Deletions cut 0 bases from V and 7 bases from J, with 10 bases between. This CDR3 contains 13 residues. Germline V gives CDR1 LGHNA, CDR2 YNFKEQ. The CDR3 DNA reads TGTGCCAGCAGCCAAGATCAGGGTTGGGAGCAGTACTTC. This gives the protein CASSQDQGWEQYF.

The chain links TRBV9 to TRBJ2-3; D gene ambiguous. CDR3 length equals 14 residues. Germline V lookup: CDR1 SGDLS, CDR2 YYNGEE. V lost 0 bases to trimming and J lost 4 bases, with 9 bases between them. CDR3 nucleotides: TGTGCCAGCAGCGTAGGTCCCGCGGCAGATACGCAGTATTTT. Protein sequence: CASSVGPAADTQYF.

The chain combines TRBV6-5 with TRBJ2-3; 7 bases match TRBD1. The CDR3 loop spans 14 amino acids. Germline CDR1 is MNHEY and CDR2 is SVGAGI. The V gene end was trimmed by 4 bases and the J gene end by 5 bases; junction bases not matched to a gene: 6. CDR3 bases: TGTGCCAGCAGTTGGACAGGTCAGGGAGATACGCAGTATTTT. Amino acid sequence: CASSWTGQGDTQYF.

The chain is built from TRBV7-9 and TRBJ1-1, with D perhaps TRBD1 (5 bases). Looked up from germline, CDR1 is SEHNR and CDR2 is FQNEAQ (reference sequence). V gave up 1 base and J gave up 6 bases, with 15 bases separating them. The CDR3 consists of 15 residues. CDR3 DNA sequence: TGTGCCAGCAGCTTAGGGATCCAGGGAAGGGCTGAAGCTTTCTTT. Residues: CASSLGIQGRAEAFF.

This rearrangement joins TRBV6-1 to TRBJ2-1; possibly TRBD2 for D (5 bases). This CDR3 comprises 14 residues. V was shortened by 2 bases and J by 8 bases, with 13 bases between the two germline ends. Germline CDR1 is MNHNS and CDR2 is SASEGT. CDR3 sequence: CASSERWGAHEQFF. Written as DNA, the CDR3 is TGTGCCAGCAGTGAAAGATGGGGAGCCCATGAGCAGTTCTTC.

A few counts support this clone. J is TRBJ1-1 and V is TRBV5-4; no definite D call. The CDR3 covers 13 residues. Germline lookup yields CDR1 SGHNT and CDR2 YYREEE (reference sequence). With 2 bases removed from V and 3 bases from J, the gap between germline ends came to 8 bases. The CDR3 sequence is CASSFGFDTEAFF. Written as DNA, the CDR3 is TGTGCCAGCAGCTTCGGGTTCGACACTGAAGCTTTCTTT.

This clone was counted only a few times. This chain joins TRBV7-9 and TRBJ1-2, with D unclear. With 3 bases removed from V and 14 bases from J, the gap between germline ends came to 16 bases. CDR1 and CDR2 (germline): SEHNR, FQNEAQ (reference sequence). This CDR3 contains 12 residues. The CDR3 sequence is CASSFVNQFGTF. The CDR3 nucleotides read TGTGCCAGCAGCTTCGTCAATCAGTTCGGGACCTTC.

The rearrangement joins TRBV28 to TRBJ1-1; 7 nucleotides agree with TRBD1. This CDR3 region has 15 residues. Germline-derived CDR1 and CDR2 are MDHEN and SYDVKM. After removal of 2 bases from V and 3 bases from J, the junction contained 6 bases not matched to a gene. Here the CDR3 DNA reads TGTGCCAGCAGTTTAGGGAGCAGGGGGGACACTGAAGCTTTCTTT. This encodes CASSLGSRGDTEAFF. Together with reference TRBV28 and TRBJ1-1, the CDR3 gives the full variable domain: DVKVTQSSRYLVKRTGEKVFLECVQDMDHENMFWYRQDPGLGLRLIYFSYDVKMKEKGDIPEGYSVSREKKERFSLILESASTNQTSMYLCASSLGSRGDTEAFFGQGTRLTVV.

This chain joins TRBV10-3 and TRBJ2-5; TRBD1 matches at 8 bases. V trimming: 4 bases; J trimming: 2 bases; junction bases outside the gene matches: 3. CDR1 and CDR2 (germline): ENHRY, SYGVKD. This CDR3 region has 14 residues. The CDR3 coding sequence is TGTGCCATCAGTGGACACAGGGGGCAAGAGACCCAGTACTTC. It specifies CAISGHRGQETQYF.

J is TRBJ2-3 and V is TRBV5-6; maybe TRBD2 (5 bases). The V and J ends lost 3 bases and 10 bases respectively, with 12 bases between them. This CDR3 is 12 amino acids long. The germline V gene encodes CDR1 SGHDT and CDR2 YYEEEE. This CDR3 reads CASSSTLDAQYF. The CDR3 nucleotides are TGTGCCAGCAGCTCCACACTAGACGCGCAGTATTTT.

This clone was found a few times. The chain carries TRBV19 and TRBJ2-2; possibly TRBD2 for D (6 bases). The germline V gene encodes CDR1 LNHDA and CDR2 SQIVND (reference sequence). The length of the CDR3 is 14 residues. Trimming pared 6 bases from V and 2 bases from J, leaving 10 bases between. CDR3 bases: TGTGCCAGTAGCCAGACTAGTAACACCGGGGAGCTGTTTTTT. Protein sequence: CASSQTSNTGELFF.

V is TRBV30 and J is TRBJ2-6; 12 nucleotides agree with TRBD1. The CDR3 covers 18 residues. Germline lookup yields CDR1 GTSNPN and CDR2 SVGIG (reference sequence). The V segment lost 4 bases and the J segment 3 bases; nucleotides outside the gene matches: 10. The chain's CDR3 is CAWTRDRGLLSGANVLTF. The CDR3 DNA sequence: TGTGCCTGGACGAGGGACAGGGGGCTTCTAAGTGGGGCCAACGTCCTGACTTTC.

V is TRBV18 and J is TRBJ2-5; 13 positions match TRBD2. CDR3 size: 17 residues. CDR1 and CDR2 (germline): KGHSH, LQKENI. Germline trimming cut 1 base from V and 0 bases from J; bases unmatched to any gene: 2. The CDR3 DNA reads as TGTGCCAGCTCACCACGACTAGCGGGAGGCCACCAAGAGACCCAGTACTTC. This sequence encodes CASSPRLAGGHQETQYF. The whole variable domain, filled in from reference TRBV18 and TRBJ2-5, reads NAGVMQNPRHLVRRRGQEARLRCSPMKGHSHVYWYRQLPEEGLKFMVYLQKENIIDESGMPKERFSAEFPKEGPSILRIQQVVRGDSAAYFCASSPRLAGGHQETQYFGPGTRLLVL.

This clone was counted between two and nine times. CDR3 in amino acids: CASRHTGAGELFF. CDR3 DNA: TGTGCCAGCAGACACACAGGGGCCGGGGAGCTGTTTTTT. The chain employs TRBV6-1 and TRBJ2-2, with TRBD1 matching 7 bases. This CDR3 is 13 amino acids long. The germline CDR1 and CDR2 sequences are MNHNS and SASEGT. V trimming: 6 bases; J trimming: 6 bases; junction bases outside the gene matches: 4.

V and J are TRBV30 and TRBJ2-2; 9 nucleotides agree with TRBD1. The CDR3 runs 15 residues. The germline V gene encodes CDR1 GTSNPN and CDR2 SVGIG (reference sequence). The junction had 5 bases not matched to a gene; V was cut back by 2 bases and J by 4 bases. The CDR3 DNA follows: TGTGCCTGGAGTCACCGGGACAGGGTCACCGGGGAGCTGTTTTTT. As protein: CAWSHRDRVTGELFF.

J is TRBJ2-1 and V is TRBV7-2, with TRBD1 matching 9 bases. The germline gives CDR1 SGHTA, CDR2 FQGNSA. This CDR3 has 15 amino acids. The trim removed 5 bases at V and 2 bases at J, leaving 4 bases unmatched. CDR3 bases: TGTGCCAGCAGCCTCGGGACAGGGACCTACAATGAGCAGTTCTTC. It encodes CASSLGTGTYNEQFF.

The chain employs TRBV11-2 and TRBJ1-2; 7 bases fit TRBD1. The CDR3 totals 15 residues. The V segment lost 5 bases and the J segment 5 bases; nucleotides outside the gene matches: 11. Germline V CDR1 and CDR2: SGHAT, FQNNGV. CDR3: CASSTGTGTEYGYTF. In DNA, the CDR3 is TGTGCCAGCAGCACCGGAACCGGGACAGAGTATGGCTACACCTTC.